A selection of T cell receptor beta chains follows, all from one sample in a study of blood T cell repertoires in COVID-19. This table comes from immunoSEQ multiplex PCR, and its TCRdb copy is limited to in-frame clones, with some not included. The table records about 100,000 clones, about 88% of them present only once. Sequencing was done on a sample of peripheral blood. Every receptor here comes from a woman older than 75 with acute or convalescent COVID-19. Both conserved end residues are part of each CDR3. A D gene is named only where the DNA matches it firmly. Not every row has a clone size; where given, it reads once, few, many or a size class.

clone size,V gene,D gene,CDR3 length,J gene,CDR3 protein
-,TRBV7-9,-,12,TRBJ2-7,CASSLEAGEQYF
-,TRBV2,-,15,TRBJ2-5,CASSSPAGRRETQYF
-,TRBV30,-,13,TRBJ1-1,CAWSPQGGTEAFF
-,TRBV6-6,-,14,TRBJ1-1,CASSLLGGETEAFF
-,TRBV9,-,13,TRBJ1-2,CASSVNPNYGYTF
-,TRBV7-9,TRBD1,14,TRBJ1-2,CASSPRDSSYGYTF
-,TRBV2,-,15,TRBJ2-5,CASSEASTDGETQYF
-,TRBV2,-,14,TRBJ1-5,CASSDQGYNQPQHF
-,TRBV2,-,15,TRBJ2-1,CASSEGGLPYNEQFF
-,TRBV5-4,TRBD1,15,TRBJ1-4,CASSLQTGGEEKLFF
few,TRBV6-5,TRBD1,16,TRBJ1-6,CASSYRQGIYNSPLHF
-,TRBV4-3,-,15,TRBJ1-4,CASSQVVGVGEKLFF
-,TRBV5-1,TRBD1,15,TRBJ1-1,CASSAQGVVNTEAFF
-,TRBV15,TRBD1,13,TRBJ1-2,CATSDGTGGGYTF
-,TRBV29-1,-,12,TRBJ2-7,CSVGRGPYEQYF
-,TRBV7-9,-,14,TRBJ1-3,CASSLVRSGNTIYF
-,TRBV7-2,TRBD2,20,TRBJ2-2,CASSLALRTSGRPRAGELFF
once,TRBV5-1,TRBD1,14,TRBJ1-6,CASSLGTVNSPLHF
-,TRBV7-2,TRBD1,15,TRBJ2-1,CASSRDRGTANEQFF
few,TRBV4-1,TRBD1,15,TRBJ1-5,CASSQEQGSNQPQHF
-,TRBV6-2/TRBV6-3,TRBD1,14,TRBJ2-7,CASGRGQGSGEQYF
-,TRBV18,TRBD2,15,TRBJ2-7,CASSPGLAGDYEQYF
-,TRBV7-6,-,14,TRBJ1-3,CASSPRTAGNTIYF
-,TRBV19,TRBD1,18,TRBJ1-1,CASSIAQGAAGVNTEAFF
few,TRBV7-2,-,16,TRBJ2-1,CASSLLALSSYNEQFF
-,TRBV19,-,14,TRBJ2-5,CASSIGAASETQYF
-,TRBV7-3,-,14,TRBJ2-6,CASSSSFGANVLTF
-,TRBV2,TRBD1,17,TRBJ2-6,CASSAGTGASGANVLTF
-,TRBV28,TRBD1,15,TRBJ2-7,CASSFGTGAYYEQYF
-,TRBV9,TRBD2,17,TRBJ2-3,CASSPHGLAGGTDTQYF
-,TRBV9,TRBD2,16,TRBJ2-1,CASSVGASGGMSEQFF
-,TRBV7-3,-,13,TRBJ1-1,CASSSQMNTEAFF
-,TRBV19,TRBD2,14,TRBJ2-3,CASRTSGYTDTQYF
-,TRBV27,TRBD1,18,TRBJ1-6,CASSLGGQGAAYNSPLHF
-,TRBV6-5,-,13,TRBJ1-4,CATGEAGGEKLFF
-,TRBV29-1,-,11,TRBJ1-2,CSVGIGKGYTF
-,TRBV7-2,TRBD2,15,TRBJ2-1,CASSLGLAVNNEQFF
few,TRBV9,TRBD2,19,TRBJ2-3,CASSPGLGLAGGLGDTQYF
-,TRBV7-9,TRBD2,19,TRBJ2-7,CASSYSPGLAGGLAHEQYF
few,TRBV23-1,TRBD1,16,TRBJ1-5,CASSHTNRDSNQPQHF
-,TRBV29-1,-,12,TRBJ2-3,CSVERGTDTQYF
-,TRBV2,-,14,TRBJ2-2,CASVADANTGELFF
-,TRBV6-2/TRBV6-3,-,17,TRBJ1-5,CASSPRGGRSQNQPQHF
-,TRBV5-1,-,13,TRBJ1-1,CASSLAVSTEAFF
-,TRBV2,-,16,TRBJ1-1,CASSPGQFIMNTEAFF
-,TRBV2,TRBD1,16,TRBJ1-1,CASSHHRGPDLTEAFF
-,TRBV13,TRBD2,17,TRBJ2-1,CASSLEAPSGRANEQFF
once,TRBV7-2,-,14,TRBJ2-7,CASSLAHRTYEQYF
-,TRBV30,-,13,TRBJ1-1,CACEKGLNTEAFF
once,TRBV6-2/TRBV6-3,-,16,TRBJ1-2,CASSLLLQGANYGYTF
-,TRBV7-2,TRBD2,15,TRBJ2-1,CASSLALAEYNEQFF
-,TRBV5-6,TRBD1,19,TRBJ2-5,CASSSYLGAGTGGRETQYF
-,TRBV11-2,-,17,TRBJ2-1,CASSFIPIANSYNEQFF
-,TRBV9,-,15,TRBJ1-3,CASSVDPGSGNTIYF
-,TRBV7-9,TRBD1,15,TRBJ2-1,CASSFPGQGYNEQFF
few,TRBV11-2,-,13,TRBJ1-5,CASSTGLPGPQHF
-,TRBV29-1,-,13,TRBJ1-4,CSVGGGVYEKLFF
-,TRBV10-3,-,13,TRBJ2-2,CAITGGGPGELFF
-,TRBV19,-,14,TRBJ2-7,CASSRFGSSYEQYF